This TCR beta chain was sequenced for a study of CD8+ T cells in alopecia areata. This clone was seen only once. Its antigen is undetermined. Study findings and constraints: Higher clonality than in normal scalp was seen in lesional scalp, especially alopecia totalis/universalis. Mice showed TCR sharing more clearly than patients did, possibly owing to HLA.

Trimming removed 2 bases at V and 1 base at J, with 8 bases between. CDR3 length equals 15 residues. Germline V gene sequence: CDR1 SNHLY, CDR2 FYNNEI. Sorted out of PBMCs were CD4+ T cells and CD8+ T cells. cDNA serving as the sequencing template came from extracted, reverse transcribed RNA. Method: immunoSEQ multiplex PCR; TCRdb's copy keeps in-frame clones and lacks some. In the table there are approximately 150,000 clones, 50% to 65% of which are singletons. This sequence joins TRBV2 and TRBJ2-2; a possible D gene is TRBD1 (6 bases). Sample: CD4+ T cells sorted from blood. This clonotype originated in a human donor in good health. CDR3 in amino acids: CASSEQGMNTGELFF. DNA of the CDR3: TGTGCCAGCAGTGAACAGGGGATGAACACCGGGGAGCTGTTTTTT.